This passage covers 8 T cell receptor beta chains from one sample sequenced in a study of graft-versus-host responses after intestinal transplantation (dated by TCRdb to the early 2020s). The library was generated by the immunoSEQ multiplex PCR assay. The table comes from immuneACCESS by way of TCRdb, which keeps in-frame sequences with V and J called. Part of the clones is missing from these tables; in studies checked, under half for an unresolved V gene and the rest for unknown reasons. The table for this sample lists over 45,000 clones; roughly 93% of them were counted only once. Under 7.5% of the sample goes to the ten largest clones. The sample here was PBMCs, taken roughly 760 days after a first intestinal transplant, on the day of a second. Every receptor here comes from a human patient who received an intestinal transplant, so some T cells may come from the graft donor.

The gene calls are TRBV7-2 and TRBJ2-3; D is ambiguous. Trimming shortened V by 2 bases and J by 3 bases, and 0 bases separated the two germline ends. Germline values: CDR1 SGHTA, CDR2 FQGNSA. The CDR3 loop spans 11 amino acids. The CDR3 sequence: CASSLTDTQYF. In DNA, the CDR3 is TGTGCCAGCAGCTTAACAGATACGCAGTATTTT.

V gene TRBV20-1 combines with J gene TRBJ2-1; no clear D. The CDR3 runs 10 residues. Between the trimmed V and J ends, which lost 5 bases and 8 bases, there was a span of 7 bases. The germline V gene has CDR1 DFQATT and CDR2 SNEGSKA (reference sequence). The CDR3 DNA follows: TGCAGTGCTTTCAGGTATGAGCAGTTCTTC. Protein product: CSAFRYEQFF.

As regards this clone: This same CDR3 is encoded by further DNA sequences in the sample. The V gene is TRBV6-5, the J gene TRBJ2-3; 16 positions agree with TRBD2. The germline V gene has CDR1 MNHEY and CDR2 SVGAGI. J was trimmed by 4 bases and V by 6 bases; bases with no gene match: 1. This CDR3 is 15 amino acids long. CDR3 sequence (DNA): TGTGCCAGCAGGGGACTAGCGGGGGGGCCAGATACGCAGTATTTT. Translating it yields CASRGLAGGPDTQYF.

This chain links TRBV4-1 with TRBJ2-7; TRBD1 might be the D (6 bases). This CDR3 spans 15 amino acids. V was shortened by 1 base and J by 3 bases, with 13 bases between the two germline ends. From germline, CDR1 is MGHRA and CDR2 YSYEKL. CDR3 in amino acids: CASSQGIQGFYEQYF. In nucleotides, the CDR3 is TGCGCCAGCAGCCAAGGTATACAGGGCTTCTACGAGCAGTACTTC.

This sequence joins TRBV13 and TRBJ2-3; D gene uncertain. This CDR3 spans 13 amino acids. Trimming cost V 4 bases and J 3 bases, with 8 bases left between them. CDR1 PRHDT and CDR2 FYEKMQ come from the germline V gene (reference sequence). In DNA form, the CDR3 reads TGTGCCAGCAGCTCTTTAGGGACAGATACGCAGTATTTT. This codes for CASSSLGTDTQYF. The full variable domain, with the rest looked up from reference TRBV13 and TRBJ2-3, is AAGVIQSPRHLIKEKRETATLKCYPIPRHDTVYWYQQGPGQDPQFLISFYEKMQSDKGSIPDRFSAQQFSDYHSELNMSSLELGDSALYFCASSSLGTDTQYFGPGTRLTVL.

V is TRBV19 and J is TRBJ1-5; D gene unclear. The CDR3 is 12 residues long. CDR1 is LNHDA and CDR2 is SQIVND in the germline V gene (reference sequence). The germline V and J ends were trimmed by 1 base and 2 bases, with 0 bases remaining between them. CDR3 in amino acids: CASSIGNQPQHF. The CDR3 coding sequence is TGTGCCAGTAGTATAGGCAATCAGCCCCAGCATTTT.

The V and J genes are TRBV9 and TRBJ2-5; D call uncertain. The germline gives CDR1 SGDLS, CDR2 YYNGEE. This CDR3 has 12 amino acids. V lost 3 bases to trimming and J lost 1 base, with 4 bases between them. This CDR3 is CASSGSQETQYF. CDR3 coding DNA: TGTGCCAGCAGCGGGTCCCAAGAGACCCAGTACTTC.

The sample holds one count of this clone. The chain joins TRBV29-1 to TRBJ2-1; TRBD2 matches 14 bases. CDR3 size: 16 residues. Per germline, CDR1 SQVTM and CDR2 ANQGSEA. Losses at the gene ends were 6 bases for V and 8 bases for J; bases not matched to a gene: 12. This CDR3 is CSVDSGTSGRADEQFF. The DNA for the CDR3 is TGCAGCGTAGACAGCGGGACTAGCGGGAGAGCGGATGAGCAGTTCTTC.